What follows are 15 T cell receptor beta chains derived from one specimen sequenced in a study of metastatic and nonmetastatic thyroid tumors (TCRdb year 2020). Preparation of the library involved PCR. These reads were obtained on an Illumina HiSeq 4000. The raw public reads went through TCRdb reprocessing: fastp at Q25, MiXCR clone calling, in-frame beta chains kept. The sample contains 26,000 or so clones, roughly 3.7% of them found a single time. Around 3.1% of the sample is in the top ten clones. None of the patients had been given any treatment before thyroid surgery. Material for sequencing was blood. These receptors originate from a male donor with papillary thyroid cancer or a benign thyroid nodule (not recorded which). Some clones in this sample may be carry-over from other donors' samples.

This clone was counted a few times. The genes are TRBV15 and TRBJ2-6, with D perhaps matching TRBD1 (6 bases). CDR3 length: 15 residues. V shed 9 bases and J shed 4 bases, with 16 bases lying between them. Germline-derived CDR1 and CDR2 are LNHNV and YYDKDF (reference sequence). The CDR3 region is CATLKKGTGANVLTF. DNA of the CDR3: TGTGCCACACTTAAGAAAGGGACAGGGGCCAACGTCCTGACTTTC.

As concerns this clone: A read error is possible here, since a much larger clone lies one base away. The V call is TRBV6-1, the J call TRBJ2-2, with D possibly TRBD2 on 6 matching bases. This CDR3 contains 13 residues. Trimming removed 7 bases from V and 7 bases from J, with 13 bases in between. CDR1 is MNHNS, CDR2 SASEGT, per germline. The CDR3 spells CASIGRRGGELFF. CDR3 DNA sequence: TGTGCCAGCATCGGGAGAAGGGGCGGGGAGCTGTTTTTT.

The chain is built from TRBV24-1 and TRBJ1-1, with 8 bases identical to TRBD1. The CDR3 sequence is 15 residues long. CDR1 is KGHDR and CDR2 is SFDVKD in the germline V gene. The V and J ends lost 1 base and 6 bases, in that order; junction bases with no gene match: 6. The CDR3 protein is CATSDLGQGVAEAFF. The CDR3, as DNA: TGTGCCACCAGTGATTTAGGACAGGGAGTCGCTGAAGCTTTCTTT.

This clone was counted at least ten times. The CDR3 nucleotides are TGCGCCAGCAGCCCCCTAATGGGAGCGGGGGATGAGCAGTTCTTC. Encoded protein: CASSPLMGAGDEQFF. The chain employs TRBV5-1 and TRBJ2-1; 8 positions agree with TRBD2. The CDR3 spans 15 residues. Germline V gene data show CDR1 as SGHRS and CDR2 as YFSETQ. The V segment lost 4 bases and the J segment 8 bases; nucleotides outside the gene matches: 11.

This clone is medium-sized (0.01 to 0.1%). This chain uses TRBV28 with TRBJ2-1; D call uncertain. CDR1 and CDR2 from the germline V gene are MDHEN and SYDVKM. V was clipped by 7 bases and J by 4 bases, with 8 bases between them. This CDR3 region has 12 residues. The CDR3: CASKSDYNEQFF. CDR3 sequence (DNA): TGTGCCAGCAAATCTGATTACAATGAGCAGTTCTTC. The full variable domain, rest sourced from reference TRBV28 and TRBJ2-1, is DVKVTQSSRYLVKRTGEKVFLECVQDMDHENMFWYRQDPGLGLRLIYFSYDVKMKEKGDIPEGYSVSREKKERFSLILESASTNQTSMYLCASKSDYNEQFFGPGTRLTVL.

The sample holds a few counts of this clone. The chain uses TRBV9 and TRBJ2-7, with TRBD2 matching over 11 bases. V was clipped by 6 bases and J by 1 base; unmatched bases: 6. Per the germline V gene, CDR1 is SGDLS and CDR2 is YYNGEE. This CDR3 has 15 amino acids. CDR3 sequence: CASTPGLADSYEQYF. CDR3 DNA sequence: TGTGCCAGCACCCCGGGACTAGCGGATTCCTACGAGCAGTACTTC.

In its sample, this clone is medium-sized. This chain links TRBV6-4 with TRBJ2-3, with no clear D. Germline lookup yields CDR1 MRHNA and CDR2 SNTAGT. V was shortened by 6 bases and J by 0 bases, with 7 bases between the two germline ends. The CDR3 runs to 13 residues. For the CDR3, the DNA is TGTGCCAGCAGCTCGACTAGCACAGATACGCAGTATTTT. This sequence encodes CASSSTSTDTQYF.

This clone was found a few times. The rearrangement joins TRBV28 to TRBJ2-6, with 7 bases identical to TRBD2. This CDR3 is built from 15 residues. V lost 8 bases, J lost 5 bases, and 9 bases stayed unmatched. In germline, CDR1 is MDHEN, CDR2 SYDVKM. CDR3 nucleotides: TGTGCCAGCCATGGGGGGGGGACTTGGGCCAACGTCCTGACTTTC. This translates into CASHGGGTWANVLTF.

The table lists this clone with many counts. A much larger clone lies one base from this, so it may be a read error. The rearrangement links TRBV11-2 to TRBJ2-1; possibly TRBD1 or TRBD2 for D (5 bases each). The CDR3 runs 15 residues. In germline, CDR1 is SGHAT, CDR2 FQNNGV. The CDR3 sequence is CASSFLGIDSNEQSF. Here the CDR3 DNA reads TGTGCCAGCAGCTTTCTCGGGATAGACAGCAATGAGCAGTCCTTC.

The CDR3 nucleotides read TGCAGTGCAGCACATAGCGGGGTTTCCTACGAGCAGTACTTC. Translating gives CSAAHSGVSYEQYF. This sequence joins TRBV20-1 and TRBJ2-7; 8 nucleotides agree with TRBD2. The germline gives CDR1 DFQATT, CDR2 SNEGSKA (reference sequence). V trimming: 6 bases; J trimming: 1 base; junction bases outside the gene matches: 8. The CDR3 has 14 amino acids.

This clone came up a few times. The CDR3 sequence is CASSRPVEGGAGTGELFF. The CDR3 DNA sequence: TGTGCCAGCTCTCGGCCGGTTGAAGGGGGCGCAGGCACCGGGGAGCTGTTTTTT. This chain uses TRBV7-2 with TRBJ2-2, with 7 bases aligning to TRBD1. The CDR3 runs to 18 residues. V dropped 8 bases and J dropped 4; count of bases not matched to a gene: 19. Germline CDR1 reads SGHTA; CDR2 reads FQGNSA.

This clone was observed a few times. The CDR3 spells CASSWKGQGFYEQYF. The CDR3 coding sequence is TGTGCCAGCAGCTGGAAAGGACAGGGGTTCTACGAGCAGTACTTC. The rearrangement joins TRBV7-2 to TRBJ2-7; 9 bases agree with TRBD1. The CDR3 is 15 amino acids. The V segment lost 4 bases and the J segment 3 bases; nucleotides outside the gene matches: 7. CDR1 and CDR2 (germline): SGHTA, FQGNSA.

This chain links TRBV3-1 with TRBJ2-2; 14 bases are shared with TRBD2. The CDR3 is made up of 17 amino acids. The germline gives CDR1 LGHDT, CDR2 YNNKEL (reference sequence). Losses at the gene ends were 4 bases for V and 0 bases for J; bases not matched to a gene: 1. CDR3 loop: CASSPGLAGANTGELFF. CDR3 DNA sequence: TGTGCCAGCAGCCCGGGACTAGCGGGAGCGAACACCGGGGAGCTGTTTTTT.

In this sample, this clone is medium-sized. This rearrangement joins TRBV28 to TRBJ2-7; 8 bases fit TRBD2. This CDR3 is 15 amino acids long. In germline, CDR1 is MDHEN, CDR2 SYDVKM. The trim removed 4 bases at V and 5 bases at J, leaving 10 bases unmatched. The CDR3 loop reads CASSWSAGAQNEQYF. CDR3 coding DNA: TGTGCCAGCAGTTGGTCAGCGGGAGCTCAAAACGAGCAGTACTTC.

This clone has just a few counts. The chain links TRBV10-1 to TRBJ2-2; perhaps TRBD1 as D (6 bases). The CDR3 is 13 residues long. Trimming stripped 4 bases from V and 4 bases from J, with 7 bases between. The germline gives CDR1 WNHNN, CDR2 SYGVQD (reference sequence). The CDR3 is CASSGTATGELFF. CDR3 nucleotide sequence: TGCGCCAGCAGTGGGACAGCCACCGGGGAGCTGTTTTTT.